Presented here are 30 T cell receptor beta chains from one specimen sequenced in a study of T-cell reconstitution after alpha-beta-depleted transplantation in children. Unique molecular identifiers were built into the TCRbeta library. TCRdb re-called the PCR reads with MiXCR, one entry per CDR3 protein. The data hold fewer than 700,000 distinct CDR3 sequences, with about 21% observed a single time. Sequenced here: PBMCs, mostly from graft donor cells, sampled 360 days after TCRalphabeta/CD19-depleted stem cell transplant. Receptor source: a boy under two years old who had a stem cell transplant for acute myeloid leukemia, so the T cells may come from the graft donor.

This clonotype came up a few times. The chain joins TRBV20-1 to TRBJ2-7; D gene uncertain. The CDR3 loop spans 13 amino acids. V was pared by 4 bases and J by 4 bases, with 14 bases between. Germline assignment: CDR1 DFQATT and CDR2 SNEGSKA (reference sequence). The CDR3 reads CSAKFYQRYEQYV. CDR3 DNA: TGCAGTGCTAAGTTTTATCAGAGATACGAGCAGTACGTC.

The chain links TRBV10-2 to TRBJ1-4; 7 bases are shared with TRBD1. This CDR3 spans 15 amino acids. The germline V gene encodes CDR1 WSHSY and CDR2 SAAADI. Germline trimming cut 3 bases from V and 5 bases from J; bases unmatched to any gene: 6. The CDR3 reads CASSDKGALNEKLFF. The DNA for the CDR3 is TGCGCCAGCAGTGACAAGGGGGCTCTCAATGAAAAACTGTTTTTT.

In its sample, this clonotype was seen a few times. A read error may explain this, as a much larger clone is one base away. The V call is TRBV20-1, the J call TRBJ2-1; 9 bases are a match to TRBD1. After removal of 4 bases from V and 4 bases from J, the junction contained 8 bases not matched to a gene. Germline V gives CDR1 DFQATT, CDR2 SNEGSKA (reference sequence). The CDR3 contains 15 residues. CDR3 sequence (DNA): TGCAGTGCTACCCCGACAGGGGGAACTTACAATGAGCAGTTCTTC. This codes for CSATPTGGTYNEQFF.

The CDR3 DNA sequence: TGCAGTGCTAGCGGGGGGATCAACTACGAGCAGTACGTC. The encoded protein is CSASGGINYEQYV. The chain is built from TRBV20-1 and TRBJ2-7; 7 positions match TRBD2. The CDR3 consists of 13 residues. CDR1 is DFQATT, CDR2 SNEGSKA, per germline (reference sequence). J lost 3 bases, V lost 3 bases, and 5 bases had no gene match.

The chain joins TRBV5-4 to TRBJ2-3, with D hard to call. Germline V gene data show CDR1 as SGHNT and CDR2 as YYREEE (reference sequence). CDR3 length: 16 residues. Trimming removed 5 bases at V and 4 bases at J, with 20 bases between. CDR3 sequence (DNA): TGTGCCAGCAGTCCCGAGCTTAGAGCGATCTCAGATACGCAGTATTTT. The encoded protein is CASSPELRAISDTQYF.

This clonotype was recorded at least ten times. The junction does not match germline at one end; this may be a read error. V usage is TRBV12-3 or TRBV12-4 and J usage is TRBJ1-1, with a possible D match to TRBD1 (5 bases). This CDR3 spans 13 amino acids. Here the CDR3 reads CASSLGGGTEAFF. The CDR3 DNA is TGCGCCAGCAGCTTGGGTGGGGGCACTGAAGCTTTCTTT.

This clonotype was seen many times. The gene calls are TRBV5-1 and TRBJ1-3; the match to TRBD1 covers 11 bases. The length of the CDR3 is 17 residues. J gave up 0 bases and V 0 bases, and 2 bases lay outside the gene matches. Germline CDR1 reads SGHRS; CDR2 reads YFSETQ. CDR3 in DNA: TGCGCCAGCAGCTTGGGGACAGGGGGCTCCTCTGGAAACACCATATATTTT. Protein product: CASSLGTGGSSGNTIYF.

This clonotype was observed once. The CDR3 region has the DNA TGTGCCAGCAGCCGGGGGGCCAAGGTAGGGTCAAATGAGCAGTTCTTC. Residues: CASSRGAKVGSNEQFF. V gene TRBV13 combines with J gene TRBJ2-1; perhaps TRBD2 as D (7 bases). The CDR3 spans 16 residues. V was cut by 5 bases and J by 7 bases, with 21 bases left in between. Per germline, CDR1 PRHDT and CDR2 FYEKMQ (reference sequence).

This rearrangement joins TRBV6-1 to TRBJ2-1; tentatively, D is TRBD2 (6 bases). This CDR3 has 15 amino acids. Trimming stripped 6 bases from V and 7 bases from J, with 19 bases between. Germline V lookup: CDR1 MNHNS, CDR2 SASEGT. The CDR3 loop is CASSGATRNNNEQFF. CDR3 bases: TGTGCCAGCAGCGGGGCGACTAGAAATAATAATGAGCAGTTCTTC.

This clonotype was recorded a few times. This chain connects TRBV20-1 to TRBJ2-1, with D possibly matching TRBD2 (6 bases). V was cut by 5 bases and J by 7 bases, with 18 bases left in between. Looked up from germline, CDR1 is DFQATT and CDR2 is SNEGSKA (reference sequence). This CDR3 is 14 amino acids long. CDR3: CSALDYLGGNEQFF. CDR3 nucleotides: TGCAGTGCTTTGGACTATTTAGGAGGTAATGAGCAGTTCTTC.

The chain has TRBV7-2 and TRBJ2-5; 7 positions match TRBD2. The trim removed 2 bases at V and 1 base at J, leaving 7 bases unmatched. Germline CDR1 reads SGHTA; CDR2 reads FQGNSA. This CDR3 comprises 16 residues. The CDR3 DNA reads as TGTGCCAGCAGCTTAATATGGCGCGGGGGCCAAGAGACCCAGTACTTC. Protein: CASSLIWRGGQETQYF. The variable domain in full, completed from reference TRBV7-2 and TRBJ2-5, reads GAGVSQSPSNKVTEKGKDVELRCDPISGHTALYWYRQSLGQGLEFLIYFQGNSAPDKSGLPSDRFSAERTGGSVSTLTIQRTQQEDSAVYLCASSLIWRGGQETQYFGPGTRLLVL.

Many counts were recorded for this clonotype. This chain connects TRBV12-3 or TRBV12-4 to TRBJ2-1, with D possibly being TRBD1 or TRBD2 (5 bases each). V was clipped by 1 base and J by 9 bases, with 7 bases between them. CDR3 size: 12 residues. The CDR3 spells CASSLGGIEQFF. DNA of the CDR3: TGTGCCAGCAGTTTAGGGGGGATTGAGCAGTTCTTC.

This rearrangement joins TRBV7-9 to TRBJ2-5; D gene ambiguous. CDR1 SEHNR and CDR2 FQNEAQ come from the germline V gene (reference sequence). V was shortened by 1 base and J by 6 bases, with 12 bases between the two germline ends. The CDR3 has 14 residues. CDR3 residues: CASSLDLDPQTQYF. CDR3 coding DNA: TGTGCCAGCAGCTTAGATCTGGATCCGCAGACCCAGTACTTC.

The chain combines TRBV20-1 with TRBJ2-2, with a tentative D call TRBD2 (5 bases). CDR1 and CDR2 from the germline V gene are DFQATT and SNEGSKA (reference sequence). The V gene lost 6 bases and the J gene lost 1 base, with 12 bases spanning the gap. The length of the CDR3 is 14 residues. The CDR3 protein is CSARDGENTGELFF. The CDR3 region has the DNA TGCAGTGCCCGTGACGGGGAGAACACCGGGGAGCTGTTTTTT.

This clonotype appeared many times. This rearrangement joins TRBV7-2 to TRBJ2-1; 11 positions match TRBD2. J gave up 1 base and V 2 bases, and 4 bases lay outside the gene matches. Germline V gene lookup returns CDR1 SGHTA and CDR2 FQGNSA. The CDR3 runs 17 residues. Here the CDR3 reads CASSLRGTSGSYNEQFF. Written as DNA, the CDR3 is TGTGCCAGCAGCTTAAGAGGGACTAGCGGATCCTACAATGAGCAGTTCTTC.

This clonotype was counted many times. This chain uses TRBV28 with TRBJ2-7; 9 nucleotides line up with TRBD1. This CDR3 has 13 amino acids. Per germline, CDR1 MDHEN and CDR2 SYDVKM. The J segment lost 3 bases and the V segment lost 6 bases, leaving 3 bases of the junction unmatched. CDR3 nucleotides: TGTGCCAGCAGGGGGACAGGGTTCTACGAGCAGTACGTC. It yields the protein CASRGTGFYEQYV.

This chain links TRBV12-3 or TRBV12-4 with TRBJ2-7; D gene ambiguous. The CDR3 sequence is 15 residues long. The ends were cut back, 2 bases at V and 2 bases at J, with 13 bases in the middle. CDR3 nucleotide sequence: TGTGCCAGCAGTTTAAAAAGTTTATCGGCCTACGAGCAGTACTTC. Amino acids: CASSLKSLSAYEQYF.

This rearrangement joins TRBV5-6 to TRBJ2-7, with D tentatively TRBD1 (6 bases). Germline V gives CDR1 SGHDT, CDR2 YYEEEE. V was cut by 3 bases and J by 5 bases, with 15 bases left in between. CDR3 length equals 14 residues. CDR3 bases: TGTGCCAGCAGCTCGCCGGGACAATCCCACGAGCAGTACGTC. It yields the protein CASSSPGQSHEQYV.

Many counts were recorded for this clonotype. The rearrangement links TRBV29-1 to TRBJ2-7; a weak D match, TRBD1 (6 bases). Trimming pared 7 bases from V and 2 bases from J, leaving 15 bases between. CDR3 length equals 13 residues. The V gene's germline CDR1 is SQVTM and CDR2 ANQGSEA. The CDR3 DNA reads as TGCAGCGCAATGGACAGACTAACCTACGAGCAGTACTTC. Translating gives CSAMDRLTYEQYF.

Here the CDR3 DNA reads TGCAGTGCTAGTGGACTAGCGGGCTACGAGCAGTACTTC. Protein sequence: CSASGLAGYEQYF. The chain has TRBV20-1 and TRBJ2-7; 11 nucleotides align to TRBD2. Germline trimming cut 3 bases from V and 3 bases from J; bases unmatched to any gene: 1. In germline, CDR1 is DFQATT, CDR2 SNEGSKA (reference sequence). This CDR3 contains 13 residues.

This clonotype was counted a few times. This rearrangement joins TRBV12-3 or TRBV12-4 to TRBJ2-3; D call uncertain. The CDR3 contains 14 residues. Trimming removed 3 bases at V and 2 bases at J, with 9 bases between. The CDR3 DNA reads as TGTGCCAGCAGTTTGGTCCAGCTCACAGATACGCAGTATTTT. It yields the protein CASSLVQLTDTQYF.

J is TRBJ2-7 and V is TRBV12-5; 8 bases map to TRBD1. V shed 1 base, J shed 3 bases, and the junction held 2 bases outside the gene matches. The germline CDR1 and CDR2 sequences are LGHNT and FRNRAP. This CDR3 is built from 14 residues. The CDR3 region has the DNA TGTGCTAGTGGTTTGGGGGGACAGGACTACGAGCAGTACTTC. Its translation: CASGLGGQDYEQYF.

V and J are TRBV21-1 and TRBJ2-3. TRBV21-1 is designated a pseudogene. The CDR3 totals 12 residues. CDR3 in amino acids: CASSKVRDTQYF. The CDR3 DNA reads TGTGCCAGCAGCAAAGTCAGAGATACGCAGTATTTT.

This clonotype was counted at least ten times. The rearrangement uses TRBV28 and TRBJ2-7; maybe TRBD2 (5 bases). V gave up 3 bases and J gave up 6 bases, with 15 bases separating them. Germline V gene lookup returns CDR1 MDHEN and CDR2 SYDVKM. CDR3 length: 14 amino acids. CDR3 DNA sequence: TGTGCCAGCAGTTTGAGTCTGGCAGCGGCCGAGCAGTACGTC. Translation gives CASSLSLAAAEQYV.

The J gene is TRBJ1-6, the V gene TRBV25-1; possibly TRBD1 for D (5 bases). Deletions cut 2 bases from V and 10 bases from J, with 24 bases between. Germline values: CDR1 MGHDK, CDR2 SYGVNS. This CDR3 is 18 amino acids long. The DNA of the CDR3 is TGTGCCAGCAGTGAAAGGGAACAAGCAGGGACCATTCGGTCACCCCTCCACTTT. Protein sequence: CASSEREQAGTIRSPLHF.

The chain links TRBV5-1 to TRBJ2-1; D uncertain. The V end was cut by 8 bases, the J end by 3 bases, with 9 bases between. Germline CDR1 is SGHRS and CDR2 is YFSETQ. The CDR3 spans 12 residues. The CDR3 is CASHRYYNEQFF. CDR3 in DNA: TGCGCCAGTCACAGATACTACAATGAGCAGTTCTTC. The full variable domain, with the rest looked up from reference TRBV5-1 and TRBJ2-1, is KAGVTQTPRYLIKTRGQQVTLSCSPISGHRSVSWYQQTPGQGLQFLFEYFSETQRNKGNFPGRFSGRQFSNSRSEMNVSTLELGDSALYLCASHRYYNEQFFGPGTRLTVL.

This chain connects TRBV10-2 to TRBJ2-1; D is undetermined. With 0 bases removed from V and 6 bases from J, the gap between germline ends came to 6 bases. In germline, CDR1 is WSHSY, CDR2 SAAADI. The CDR3 runs 13 residues. CDR3 nucleotides: TGCGCCAGCAGTGAGTCGATCTTCAATGAGCAGTTCTTC. As protein: CASSESIFNEQFF.

V usage is TRBV7-2 and J usage is TRBJ2-1, with D uncertain. This CDR3 contains 15 residues. Trimming removed 5 bases from V and 0 bases from J, with 11 bases in between. CDR1 and CDR2 from the germline V gene are SGHTA and FQGNSA. CDR3 sequence reads: CASSPVESSYNEQFF. DNA for the CDR3: TGTGCCAGCAGCCCGGTCGAGAGCTCCTACAATGAGCAGTTCTTC.

This clonotype was detected ten times or more. The chain combines TRBV12-3 or TRBV12-4 with TRBJ1-2, with a possible D match to TRBD1 (6 bases). The CDR3 totals 13 residues. V was trimmed by 5 bases and J by 4 bases, leaving 11 bases between them. The CDR3 sequence is CASSLQGSYGYTF. CDR3 nucleotide sequence: TGTGCCAGCAGTCTTCAGGGGAGCTATGGCTACACCTTC.

The chain has TRBV12-3 or TRBV12-4 and TRBJ2-5; TRBD2 matches 11 bases. This CDR3 is 14 amino acids long. The ends lost 5 bases at V and 2 bases at J; junction bases unmatched: 1. CDR3 nucleotides: TGTGCCAGCAGTGGGACTAGCGGACAAGAGACCCAGTACTTC. It specifies CASSGTSGQETQYF.